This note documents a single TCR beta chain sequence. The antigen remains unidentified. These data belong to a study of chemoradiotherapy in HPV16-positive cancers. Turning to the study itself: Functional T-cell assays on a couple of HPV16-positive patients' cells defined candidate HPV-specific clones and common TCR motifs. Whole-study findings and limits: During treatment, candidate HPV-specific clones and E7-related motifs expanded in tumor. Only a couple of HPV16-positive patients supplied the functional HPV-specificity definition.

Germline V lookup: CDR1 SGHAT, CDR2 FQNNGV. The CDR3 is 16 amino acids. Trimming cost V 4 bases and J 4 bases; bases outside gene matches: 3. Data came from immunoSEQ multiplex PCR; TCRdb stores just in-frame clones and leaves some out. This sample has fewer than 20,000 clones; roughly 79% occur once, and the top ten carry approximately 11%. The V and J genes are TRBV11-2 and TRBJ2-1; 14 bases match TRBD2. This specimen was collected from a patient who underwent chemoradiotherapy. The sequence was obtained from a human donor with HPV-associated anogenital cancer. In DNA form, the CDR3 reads TGTGCCAGCAGCTCCCGGACTAGCGGGGGGTACAATGAGCAGTTCTTC. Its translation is CASSSRTSGGYNEQFF.